This is a list of T cell receptor beta chains from one sample in a study of CD8+CD57+ T cells in acquired aplastic anemia. MiXCR, applied by TCRdb to the reads, yields one record per CDR3 protein. The data contain roughly 170,000 distinct CDR3 sequences, about 44% of them seen just once; the ten biggest clones take up approximately 13%. The specimen was sorted CD4+, CD8+, or CD8+CD57+ T cells (not recorded which) from PBMCs. Receptor source: a human donor with aplastic anemia. Both conserved end residues are trimmed from each CDR3.

cdr3_aa | v_call
ASSRRDTKEQY | TRBV6-1
AISETSATDTQY | TRBV10-3
SVMVFGQISDNYGYT | TRBV29-1
ASSLGGMGKDSPLH | TRBV11-2
ASSQDSPSGANSPLH | TRBV4-2
AIQRTSGTYEQY | TRBV10-3
SVETGMGGYT | TRBV29-1
AIREVVTNTEAF | TRBV10-3
ASSLRDGDTDTQY | TRBV4-1
AISGTVNTGELF | TRBV10-3
ASSPGAGANVLT | TRBV7-2
ASSEASEQY | TRBV7-2
ASSPDRPSGANVLT | TRBV7-3
ASSSSPGAQQDTQY | TRBV5-1
SAGGTANYGYT | TRBV20-1
ASKVGTGELF | TRBV19
ASIESIFDTEAF | TRBV19
ASSLNRVDTQY | TRBV7-3
ATSDTPRGAQETQY | TRBV24-1
ASSPPRMMNTEAF | TRBV5-6
ASSHRDSAPGYT | TRBV12-3/TRBV12-4
ASSLEGRVYEQY | TRBV11-2
ASRTNQGWGGNEQF | TRBV12-3/TRBV12-4
ASSQEGRLSQAF | TRBV4-1